The source of this T cell receptor (beta chain) is a study of early T cells in non-severe SARS-CoV-2 infection. About the research overall: From unsorted whole blood, bulk RNA was sequenced, and the chains remained unpaired.

The TCR library protocol attached unique molecular identifiers to the individual cDNA molecules. TCRdb passed the 5' RACE reads through MiXCR, listing each CDR3 protein once. The sample includes 50,000 to 60,000 distinct CDR3 sequences, 8.5% to 10% of them seen just once. V lost 5 bases to trimming and J lost 0 bases, with 7 bases between them. Germline CDR1 and CDR2: SGHVS and FNYEAQ. The CDR3 totals 14 residues. The table lists this clonotype with a few counts. Specimen: whole blood, collected at baseline. The chain joins TRBV7-6 to TRBJ2-2, with D unresolved. The clonotype was recovered from an adult who was a healthcare worker with PCR-confirmed SARS-CoV-2 infection or an uninfected control (not recorded which). CDR3 loop: CASSTVANTGELFF. The CDR3 DNA reads as TGTGCCAGCAGCACGGTAGCGAACACCGGGGAGCTGTTTTTT. Full variable domain (remainder filled in from reference TRBV7-6 and TRBJ2-2): GAGVSQSPRYKVTKRGQDVALRCDPISGHVSLYWYRQALGQGPEFLTYFNYEAQQDKSGLPNDRFSAERPEGSISTLTIQRTEQRDSAMYRCASSTVANTGELFFGEGSRLTVL.